Listed here is a single T cell receptor beta chain. The length of the CDR3 is 13 residues. The V gene lost 3 bases and the J gene lost 7 bases, with 13 bases spanning the gap. Germline V lookup: CDR1 DFQATT, CDR2 SNEGSKA (reference sequence). The source of the sample is a study of blood T cell repertoires in COVID-19. The repertoire was sequenced with immunoSEQ multiplex PCR; TCRdb's copy has only in-frame clones and lacks some. The sample lists 390,000 or so clones; under 85% were seen once. The V gene is TRBV20-1, the J gene TRBJ2-1, with D possibly being TRBD2 (7 bases). The sequenced sample was PBMCs or T cells enriched from blood (not recorded which). The TCR comes from a woman aged 45-60 years who had recovered from COVID-19. The CDR3 DNA follows: TGCAGTGCTAGTAGGGGGAGGGGGAATGAGCAGTTCTTC. This codes for CSASRGRGNEQFF.